This TCR beta chain was retrieved from a study of lymphopenia after photon versus proton radiotherapy (dated by TCRdb to between 2018 and 2020). Concerning the study at large: In patients with gastrointestinal tumors who developed high-grade lymphopenia, the study compared the immunological effects of photon radiation therapy with those of proton radiation therapy. The study aimed to characterize how the two radiation modalities differ in their impact on the immune system. A cohort of some 20 patients with gastrointestinal tumors who received either photon or proton therapy and subsequently developed lymphopenia was included.

The CDR3 numbers 14 residues from cysteine through phenylalanine. Only CDR3 DNA remains: 42 bases, in frame from the first base. According to the germline V gene, CDR1 reads SGHRS and CDR2 reads YFSETQ. The V and J ends are trimmed by 1 base and 4 bases, leaving 10 bases between them. Beyond this particular receptor, the publication reports: Across the cohort, an inverse correlation was found between a larger post-nadir drop in TCR diversity and overall survival time among patients who died. The survival association was assessed only in patients who died, and the authors presented better survival with proton therapy as a possibility rather than a demonstrated result. Proton-treated patients stayed relatively stable during treatment, while photon-treated patients lost naive T cells and TCR diversity and gained effector/memory populations. After the lymphocyte count nadir, photon-treated repertoires showed oligoclonal expansion, especially of CD8+ Temra cells, which drove the drop in diversity.

The protocol used for the library was the immunoSEQ multiplex PCR assay. Deep sequencing of rearranged TCR beta loci, alongside multiparametric flow cytometry, was used to profile T cell repertoires. TCRdb mirrors the immuneACCESS table, restricted to in-frame sequences. Some clones are absent from its copies; in checked studies, under half trace to an unresolved V gene, and the reason for the others is unknown. The sample table lists about 8,300 clones, about 90% of them with a count of one. The ten largest account for about a fifth of the sample. Remarks on this clone: No antigen is known for it. The record has no base qualities; no much larger clone is one base away.

The sequencing used peripheral blood, collected from a patient treated with photon-based radiotherapy. The TCR sequence derives from a man at least 80 years old with cholangiocarcinoma. The rearranged chain carries TRBV5-1 and TRBJ2-3; possibly the D gene is TRBD2, per 6 matching bases. The encoded CDR3 is CASSLLGGPDTQYF. The bases read TGCGCCAGCAGCTTGTTGGGGGGTCCAGATACGCAGTATTTT.